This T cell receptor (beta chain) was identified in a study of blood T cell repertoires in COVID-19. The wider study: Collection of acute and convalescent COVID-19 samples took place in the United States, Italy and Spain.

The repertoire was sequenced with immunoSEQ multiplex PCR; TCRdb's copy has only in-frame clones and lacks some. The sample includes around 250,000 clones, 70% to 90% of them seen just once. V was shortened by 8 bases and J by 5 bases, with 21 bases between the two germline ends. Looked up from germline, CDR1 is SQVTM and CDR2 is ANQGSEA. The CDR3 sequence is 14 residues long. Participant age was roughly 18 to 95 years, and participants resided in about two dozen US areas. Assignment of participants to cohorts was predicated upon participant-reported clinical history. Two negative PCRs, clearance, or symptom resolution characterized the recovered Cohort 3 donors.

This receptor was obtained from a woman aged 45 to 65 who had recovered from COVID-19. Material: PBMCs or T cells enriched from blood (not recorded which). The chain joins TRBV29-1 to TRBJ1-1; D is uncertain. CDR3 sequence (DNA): TGCAGCTTGACGTCGGAGGGCCGCTGGACTGAAGCTTTCTTT. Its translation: CSLTSEGRWTEAFF.